Detailed here is one T cell receptor beta chain. This record belongs to a study of blood T cell repertoires in COVID-19. Study-wide background: Donors in the United States, Italy and Spain gave samples during acute or convalescent COVID-19. The cDNA or gDNA used as material had been derived from T cells, B-cell-depleted T cells, or PBMCs.

Original handling: Reference gene primer amplification yielded estimated nucleated cell counts. Sequenced by immunoSEQ multiplex PCR; TCRdb stores in-frame clones only, minus some. The D gene and trimming were derived from the DNA, and the V and J assignments and clone size from that table. The data hold over 250,000 clones, with 65% to 90% observed a single time. Sequenced material: peripheral blood. This sequence was found in a human donor in a cohort sampled during active COVID-19.

In DNA form, the CDR3 reads TGTGCCTGGAACAGGGACGGCAATCAGCCCCAGCATTTT. Amino acid sequence: CAWNRDGNQPQHF. V and J are TRBV30 and TRBJ1-5; tentatively, D is TRBD1 (6 bases). Germline V gene lookup returns CDR1 GTSNPN and CDR2 SVGIG (reference sequence). The length of the CDR3 is 13 residues. Trimming removed 4 bases at V and 2 bases at J, with 9 bases between.